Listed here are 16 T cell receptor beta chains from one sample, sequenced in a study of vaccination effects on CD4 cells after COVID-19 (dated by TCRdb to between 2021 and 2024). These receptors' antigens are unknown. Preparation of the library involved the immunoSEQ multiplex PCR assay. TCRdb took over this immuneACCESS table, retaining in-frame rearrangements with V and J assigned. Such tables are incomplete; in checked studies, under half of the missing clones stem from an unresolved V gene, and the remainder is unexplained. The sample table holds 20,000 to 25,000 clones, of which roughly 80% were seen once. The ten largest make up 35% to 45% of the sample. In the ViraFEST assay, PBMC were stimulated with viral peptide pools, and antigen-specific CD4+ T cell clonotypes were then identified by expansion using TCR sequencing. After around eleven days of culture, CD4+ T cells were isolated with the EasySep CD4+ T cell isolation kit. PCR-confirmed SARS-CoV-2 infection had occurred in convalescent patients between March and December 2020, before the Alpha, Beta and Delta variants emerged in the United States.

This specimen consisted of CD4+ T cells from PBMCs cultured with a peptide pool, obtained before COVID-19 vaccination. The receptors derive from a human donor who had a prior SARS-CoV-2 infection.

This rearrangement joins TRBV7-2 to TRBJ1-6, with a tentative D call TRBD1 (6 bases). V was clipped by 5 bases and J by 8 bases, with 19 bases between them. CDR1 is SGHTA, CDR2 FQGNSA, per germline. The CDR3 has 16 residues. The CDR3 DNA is TGTGCCAGCAGCCAGCAGCTGAGGGGGGATTATTCACCCCTCCACTTT. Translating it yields CASSQQLRGDYSPLHF.

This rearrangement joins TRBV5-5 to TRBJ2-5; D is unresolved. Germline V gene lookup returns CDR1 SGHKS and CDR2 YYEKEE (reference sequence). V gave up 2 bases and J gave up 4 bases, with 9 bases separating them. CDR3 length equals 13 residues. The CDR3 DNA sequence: TGTGCCAGCAGCTTCAGCCCCGGAGAGACCCAGTACTTC. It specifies CASSFSPGETQYF.

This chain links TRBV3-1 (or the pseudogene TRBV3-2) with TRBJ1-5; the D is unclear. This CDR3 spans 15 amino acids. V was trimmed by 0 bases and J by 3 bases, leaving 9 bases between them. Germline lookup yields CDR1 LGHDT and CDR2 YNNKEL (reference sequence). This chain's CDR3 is CASSQDAQHNQPQHF. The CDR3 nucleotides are TGTGCCAGCAGCCAAGACGCGCAGCACAATCAGCCCCAGCATTTT.

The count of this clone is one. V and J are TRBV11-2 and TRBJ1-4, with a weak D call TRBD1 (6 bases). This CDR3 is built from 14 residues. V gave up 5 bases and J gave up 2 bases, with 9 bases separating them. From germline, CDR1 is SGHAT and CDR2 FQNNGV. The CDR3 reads CASSPDRTNEKLFF. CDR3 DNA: TGTGCCAGCAGCCCAGACAGGACTAATGAAAAACTGTTTTTT.

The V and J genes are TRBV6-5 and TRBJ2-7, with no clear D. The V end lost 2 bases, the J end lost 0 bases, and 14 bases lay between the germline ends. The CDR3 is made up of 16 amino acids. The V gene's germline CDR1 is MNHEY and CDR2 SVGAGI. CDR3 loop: CASSYTVLTFSYEQYF. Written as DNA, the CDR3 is TGTGCCAGCAGTTACACCGTTCTTACCTTCTCCTACGAGCAGTACTTC.

This CDR3 is CASSQRGTLAKNIQYF. DNA for the CDR3: TGCGCCAGCAGCCAACGGGGGACTTTAGCCAAAAACATTCAGTACTTC. This chain connects TRBV4-1 to TRBJ2-4; D might be TRBD2 (6 bases). The CDR3 consists of 16 residues. The germline gives CDR1 MGHRA, CDR2 YSYEKL. V shed 2 bases and J shed 0 bases, with 11 bases lying between them.

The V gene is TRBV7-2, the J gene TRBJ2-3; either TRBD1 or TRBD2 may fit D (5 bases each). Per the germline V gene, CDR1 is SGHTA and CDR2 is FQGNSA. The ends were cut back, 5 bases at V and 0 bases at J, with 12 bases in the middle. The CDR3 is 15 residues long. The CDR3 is CASSHRDRSTDTQYF. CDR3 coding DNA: TGTGCCAGCAGCCACCGGGACCGGAGCACAGATACGCAGTATTTT.

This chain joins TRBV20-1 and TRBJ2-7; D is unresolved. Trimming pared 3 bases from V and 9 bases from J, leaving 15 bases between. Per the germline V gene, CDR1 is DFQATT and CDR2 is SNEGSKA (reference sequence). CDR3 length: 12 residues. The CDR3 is CSASLNGRGQYF. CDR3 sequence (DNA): TGCAGTGCTAGTCTAAATGGACGAGGGCAGTACTTC.

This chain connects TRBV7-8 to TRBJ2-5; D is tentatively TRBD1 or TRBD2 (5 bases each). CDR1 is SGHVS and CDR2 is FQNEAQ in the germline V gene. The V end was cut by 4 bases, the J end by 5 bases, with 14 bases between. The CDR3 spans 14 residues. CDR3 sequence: CASSSLRGAETQYF. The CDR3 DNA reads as TGTGCCAGCAGCTCCCTTCGGGGCGCCGAGACCCAGTACTTC. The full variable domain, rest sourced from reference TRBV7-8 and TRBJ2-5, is GAGVSQSPRYKVAKRGQDVALRCDPISGHVSLFWYQQALGQGPEFLTYFQNEAQLDKSGLPSDRFFAERPEGSVSTLKIQRTQQEDSAVYLCASSSLRGAETQYFGPGTRLLVL.

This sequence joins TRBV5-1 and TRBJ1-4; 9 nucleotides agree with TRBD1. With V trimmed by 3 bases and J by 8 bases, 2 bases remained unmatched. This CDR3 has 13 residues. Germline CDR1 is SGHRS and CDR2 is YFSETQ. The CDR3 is CASSSGQGEKLFF. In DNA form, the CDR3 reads TGCGCCAGCAGCTCGGGACAGGGAGAAAAACTGTTTTTT. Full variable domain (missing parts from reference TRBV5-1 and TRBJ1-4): KAGVTQTPRYLIKTRGQQVTLSCSPISGHRSVSWYQQTPGQGLQFLFEYFSETQRNKGNFPGRFSGRQFSNSRSEMNVSTLELGDSALYLCASSSGQGEKLFFGSGTQLSVL.

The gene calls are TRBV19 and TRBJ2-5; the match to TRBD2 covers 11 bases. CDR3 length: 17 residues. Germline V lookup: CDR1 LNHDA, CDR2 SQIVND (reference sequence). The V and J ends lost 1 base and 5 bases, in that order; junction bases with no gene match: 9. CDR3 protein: CASSIGSTSGISETQYF. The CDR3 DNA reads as TGTGCCAGTAGTATAGGCTCGACTAGCGGGATAAGTGAGACCCAGTACTTC. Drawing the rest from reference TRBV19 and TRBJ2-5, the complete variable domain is DGGITQSPKYLFRKEGQNVTLSCEQNLNHDAMYWYRQDPGQGLRLIYYSQIVNDFQKGDIAEGYSVSREKKESFPLTVTSAQKNPTAFYLCASSIGSTSGISETQYFGPGTRLLVL.

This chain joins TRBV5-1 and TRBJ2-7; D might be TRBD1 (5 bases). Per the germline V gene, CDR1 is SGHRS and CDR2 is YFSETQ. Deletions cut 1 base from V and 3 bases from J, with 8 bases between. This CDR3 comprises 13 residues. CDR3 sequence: CASSLTGIYEQYF. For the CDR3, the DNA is TGCGCCAGCAGCTTGACAGGTATCTACGAGCAGTACTTC.

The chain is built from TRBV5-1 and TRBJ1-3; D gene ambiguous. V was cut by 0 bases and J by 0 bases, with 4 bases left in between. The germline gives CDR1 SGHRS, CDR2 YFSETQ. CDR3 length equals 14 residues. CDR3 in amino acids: CASSLGLSGNTIYF. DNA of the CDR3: TGCGCCAGCAGCTTGGGCCTCTCTGGAAACACCATATATTTT. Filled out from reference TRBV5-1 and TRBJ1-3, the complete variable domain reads KAGVTQTPRYLIKTRGQQVTLSCSPISGHRSVSWYQQTPGQGLQFLFEYFSETQRNKGNFPGRFSGRQFSNSRSEMNVSTLELGDSALYLCASSLGLSGNTIYFGEGSWLTVV.

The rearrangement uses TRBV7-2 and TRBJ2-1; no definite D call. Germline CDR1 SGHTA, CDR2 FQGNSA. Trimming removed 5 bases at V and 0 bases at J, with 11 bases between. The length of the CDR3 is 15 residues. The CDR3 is CASSPTVSSYNEQFF. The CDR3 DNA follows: TGTGCCAGCAGCCCGACTGTGAGCTCCTACAATGAGCAGTTCTTC.

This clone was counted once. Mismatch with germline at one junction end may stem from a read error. In DNA, the CDR3 is TGTGCTAGCAGCTTAGCGGTCGACACTGAAGCTTTCTTT. It encodes CASSLAVDTEAFF. The rearrangement uses TRBV7-7 and TRBJ1-1; D is unresolved. There are 13 residues in the CDR3. The germline V gene encodes CDR1 SSHAT and CDR2 FNYEAQ (reference sequence).

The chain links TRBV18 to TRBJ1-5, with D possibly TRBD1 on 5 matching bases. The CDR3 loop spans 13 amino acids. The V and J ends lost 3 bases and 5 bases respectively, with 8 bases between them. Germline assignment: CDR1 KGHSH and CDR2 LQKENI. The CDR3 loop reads CASSPSGYQPQHF. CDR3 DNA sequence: TGTGCCAGCTCACCCTCAGGGTATCAGCCCCAGCATTTT.